This T cell receptor (beta chain) was recorded in a study of beta chain features in type 1 diabetes. This clone was detected a few times. The authors reverse transcribed all of the isolated RNA, so sequencing captured expressed TCRB transcripts. Assay used: immunoSEQ multiplex PCR; TCRdb lists only in-frame clones, some missing. This table has approximately 170,000 clones, 7.5% to 10% appearing once. The CDR3 runs 15 residues. After removal of 4 bases from V and 11 bases from J, the junction contained 11 bases not matched to a gene. Germline V CDR1 and CDR2: SNHLY, FYNNEI. This clonotype originated in a woman under 30 in good health. The chain carries TRBV2 and TRBJ1-6; 7 nucleotides line up with TRBD1. The sample comprised central memory CD4+ T cells from blood. The CDR3 DNA sequence: TGTGCCAGCAGTGTTGACGGAGGGGGCCAGACACCCCTCCACTTT. Translating gives CASSVDGGGQTPLHF.